Shown below are 18 T cell receptor beta chains from a single sample sequenced in a study of T cells in localized non-small cell lung cancer. Profiling relied on immunoSEQ multiplex PCR, and the TCRdb table lists in-frame clones only, not all of them. This sample has around 100,000 clones, with 80% to 90% found just once. Sequencing used peripheral blood, obtained before any cancer treatment. The receptors were gathered from a man between 40 and 75 years old with stage I squamous cell lung carcinoma.

Details on this clone: The identical CDR3 is also encoded by other nucleotide sequences in the sample. The chain is built from TRBV2 and TRBJ1-5; D possibly corresponds to TRBD1 (5 bases). Deletions cut 6 bases from V and 2 bases from J, with 8 bases between. This CDR3 is built from 13 residues. CDR1 SNHLY and CDR2 FYNNEI come from the germline V gene. In DNA, the CDR3 is TGTGCCAGCAGGGGGACGGGCAATCAGCCCCAGCATTTT. Its protein product is CASRGTGNQPQHF.

The chain combines TRBV5-1 with TRBJ2-5; the D gene is possibly TRBD2 (5 bases). Deletions cut 8 bases from V and 5 bases from J, with 10 bases between. The CDR3 runs 11 residues. Germline CDR1 is SGHRS and CDR2 is YFSETQ. The CDR3 spells CARVRGETQYF. In DNA form, the CDR3 reads TGCGCCAGGGTCCGAGGGGAGACCCAGTACTTC.

The J gene is TRBJ2-2, the V gene TRBV6-5, with TRBD2 matching over 7 bases. Germline loops: CDR1 MNHEY, CDR2 SVGAGI. The trim removed 7 bases at V and 1 base at J, leaving 6 bases unmatched. The CDR3 is 15 amino acids. CDR3 nucleotides: TGTGCCAGCACCCCCCAGCGGGGGAACACCGGGGAGCTGTTTTTT. This sequence encodes CASTPQRGNTGELFF.

The V call is TRBV7-8, the J call TRBJ2-3; the D is unclear. Trimming stripped 0 bases from V and 5 bases from J, with 6 bases between. CDR1 is SGHVS and CDR2 is FQNEAQ in the germline V gene. The length of the CDR3 is 13 residues. The CDR3, as DNA: TGTGCCAGCAGCTTAGCAGGTGGAGATACGCAGTATTTT. This codes for CASSLAGGDTQYF.

The chain recombines TRBV5-6 with TRBJ2-7; either TRBD1 or TRBD2 may fit D (5 bases each). V lost 5 bases and J lost 3, with 15 bases in between. There are 14 residues in the CDR3. Germline CDR1 is SGHDT and CDR2 is YYEEEE. The CDR3 DNA reads TGTGCCAGCAGTCGGGACCGGGCCTACTACGAGCAGTACTTC. This encodes CASSRDRAYYEQYF.

The V and J genes are TRBV2 and TRBJ2-3; 7 bases align to TRBD2. The CDR3 sequence is 16 residues long. Trimming removed 6 bases from V and 4 bases from J; junction bases left unmatched: 13. Germline CDR1 and CDR2: SNHLY and FYNNEI. Here the CDR3 reads CASRAGLSLGSDTQYF. CDR3 DNA sequence: TGTGCCAGCAGAGCGGGGCTCAGTTTAGGGTCAGATACGCAGTATTTT.

The gene calls are TRBV2 and TRBJ1-1, with 7 bases identical to TRBD1. There are 12 residues in the CDR3. Germline-derived CDR1 and CDR2 are SNHLY and FYNNEI. V was clipped by 6 bases and J by 7 bases; unmatched bases: 5. For the CDR3, the DNA is TGTGCCAGCAGCCTAGACAGGGTTGAAGCTTTCTTT. Translation: CASSLDRVEAFF.

This rearrangement joins TRBV5-1 to TRBJ2-3; 12 nucleotides match TRBD2. Germline V gives CDR1 SGHRS, CDR2 YFSETQ. The CDR3 length is 16 residues. Losses at the gene ends were 4 bases for V and 4 bases for J; bases not matched to a gene: 7. This CDR3 is CASSPRTSGAPDTQYF. The CDR3 DNA reads TGCGCCAGCAGCCCCCGGACTAGCGGGGCCCCAGATACGCAGTATTTT.

The chain recombines TRBV5-1 with TRBJ2-7, with TRBD1 identical over 9 bases. V dropped 0 bases and J dropped 3; count of bases not matched to a gene: 7. The germline V gene has CDR1 SGHRS and CDR2 YFSETQ. The CDR3 is 16 amino acids. The CDR3 nucleotides are TGCGCCAGCAGCTTGGCCTATCGGACAGGGGACTACGAGCAGTACTTC. This gives the protein CASSLAYRTGDYEQYF.

This clone came up a few times. The gene calls are TRBV28 and TRBJ1-2, with D perhaps matching TRBD1 (6 bases). Germline values: CDR1 MDHEN, CDR2 SYDVKM. The CDR3 loop spans 14 amino acids. V was cut by 3 bases and J by 4 bases, with 12 bases left in between. CDR3 residues: CASSFLRGGYGYTF. Here the CDR3 DNA reads TGTGCCAGCAGTTTTCTGAGGGGGGGCTATGGCTACACCTTC.

The chain has TRBV19 and TRBJ2-1; 9 bases fit TRBD1. The CDR3 length is 14 residues. CDR1 is LNHDA and CDR2 is SQIVND in the germline V gene (reference sequence). V shed 4 bases, J shed 8 bases, and the junction held 6 bases outside the gene matches. Here the CDR3 DNA reads TGTGCCAGTAGTACTCTACAGGGGGCCTATGAGCAGTTCTTC. Its protein is CASSTLQGAYEQFF. Drawing the rest from reference TRBV19 and TRBJ2-1, the complete variable domain is DGGITQSPKYLFRKEGQNVTLSCEQNLNHDAMYWYRQDPGQGLRLIYYSQIVNDFQKGDIAEGYSVSREKKESFPLTVTSAQKNPTAFYLCASSTLQGAYEQFFGPGTRLTVL.

V and J are TRBV10-3 and TRBJ1-1; D is unresolved. The germline gives CDR1 ENHRY, CDR2 SYGVKD. This CDR3 spans 14 amino acids. V was pared by 9 bases and J by 5 bases, with 19 bases between. As DNA, the CDR3 is TGTGCCATATCCGGTCTTCAAATTGGGACTGAAGCTTTCTTT. Translated: CAISGLQIGTEAFF.

The rearrangement links TRBV9 to TRBJ1-1; no definite D call. The V and J ends lost 0 bases and 6 bases respectively, with 9 bases between them. CDR3 length: 13 residues. Looked up from germline, CDR1 is SGDLS and CDR2 is YYNGEE. The CDR3: CASSVGAEAEAFF. Written as DNA, the CDR3 is TGTGCCAGCAGCGTAGGGGCTGAGGCTGAAGCTTTCTTT.

The V gene is TRBV7-7, the J gene TRBJ2-1; D not resolved. This CDR3 is built from 13 residues. The germline gives CDR1 SSHAT, CDR2 FNYEAQ (reference sequence). V was shortened by 5 bases and J by 7 bases, with 12 bases between the two germline ends. The CDR3 loop is CASSTRLGNEQFF. As DNA, the CDR3 is TGTGCCAGCAGCACCCGACTTGGGAATGAGCAGTTCTTC.

The chain joins TRBV7-8 to TRBJ1-5; 7 positions match TRBD1. Germline trimming cut 1 base from V and 4 bases from J; bases unmatched to any gene: 13. This CDR3 region has 18 residues. The V gene's germline CDR1 is SGHVS and CDR2 FQNEAQ. CDR3 bases: TGTGCCAGCAGCTTAGTCGGGGGCGGGACAGCACTTAATCAGCCCCAGCATTTT. It translates to CASSLVGGGTALNQPQHF.

The CDR3 DNA reads as TGCGCCAGCAGCTTGGGGGTTGCAACTAATGAAAAACTGTTTTTT. Translation: CASSLGVATNEKLFF. The chain employs TRBV5-1 and TRBJ1-4; no definite D call. CDR1 and CDR2 (germline): SGHRS, YFSETQ. V was pared by 0 bases and J by 0 bases, with 6 bases between. CDR3 size: 15 residues.

V is TRBV5-6 and J is TRBJ2-7; TRBD1 might be the D (6 bases). Germline-derived CDR1 and CDR2 are SGHDT and YYEEEE. The ends were cut back, 0 bases at V and 4 bases at J, with 11 bases in the middle. This CDR3 contains 14 residues. The CDR3 DNA follows: TGTGCCAGCAGCTTGGTAAGGCAGGGGTACGAGCAGTACTTC. Its protein is CASSLVRQGYEQYF.

Remarks on this clone: The germline gene is not matched at one end of the junction; a read error may be the cause. The V and J genes are TRBV5-6 and TRBJ2-5, with TRBD2 matching over 7 bases. The CDR3 totals 15 residues. Germline V CDR1 and CDR2: SGHDT, YYEEEE. As DNA, the CDR3 is TGTGCCAGCAGCGTACCGGGACTACCTCAAGGGACCCAGTACTTC. Translation: CASSVPGLPQGTQYF. Full variable domain (outside the CDR3, taken from reference TRBV5-6 and TRBJ2-5): DAGVTQSPTHLIKTRGQQVTLRCSPKSGHDTVSWYQQALGQGPQFIFQYYEEEERQRGNFPDRFSGHQFPNYSSELNVNALLLGDSALYLCASSVPGLPQGTQYFGPGTRLLVL.